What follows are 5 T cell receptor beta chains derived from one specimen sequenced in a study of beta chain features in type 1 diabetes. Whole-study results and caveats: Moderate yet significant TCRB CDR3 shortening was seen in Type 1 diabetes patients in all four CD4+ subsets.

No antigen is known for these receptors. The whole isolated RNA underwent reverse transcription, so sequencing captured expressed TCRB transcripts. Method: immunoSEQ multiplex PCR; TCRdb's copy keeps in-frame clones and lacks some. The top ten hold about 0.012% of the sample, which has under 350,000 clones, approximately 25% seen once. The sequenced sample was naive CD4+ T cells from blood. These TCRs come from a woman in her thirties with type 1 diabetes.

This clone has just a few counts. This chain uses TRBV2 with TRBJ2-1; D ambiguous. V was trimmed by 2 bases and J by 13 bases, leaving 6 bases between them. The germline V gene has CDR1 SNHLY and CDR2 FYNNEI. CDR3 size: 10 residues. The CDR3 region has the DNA TGTGCCAGCAGTGAATTTACTCAGTTCTTC. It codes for CASSEFTQFF.

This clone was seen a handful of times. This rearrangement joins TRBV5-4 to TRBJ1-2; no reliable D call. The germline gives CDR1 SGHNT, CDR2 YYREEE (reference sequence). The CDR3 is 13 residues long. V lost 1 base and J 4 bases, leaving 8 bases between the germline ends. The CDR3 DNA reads TGTGCCAGCAGCTTGCCAGAGGGCTATGGCTACACCTTC. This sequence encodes CASSLPEGYGYTF.

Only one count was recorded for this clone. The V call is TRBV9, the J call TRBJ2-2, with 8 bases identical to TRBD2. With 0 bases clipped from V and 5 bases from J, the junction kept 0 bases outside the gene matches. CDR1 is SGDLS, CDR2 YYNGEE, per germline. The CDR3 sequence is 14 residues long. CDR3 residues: CASSVGLATGELFF. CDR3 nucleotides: TGTGCCAGCAGCGTAGGACTAGCGACCGGGGAGCTGTTTTTT.

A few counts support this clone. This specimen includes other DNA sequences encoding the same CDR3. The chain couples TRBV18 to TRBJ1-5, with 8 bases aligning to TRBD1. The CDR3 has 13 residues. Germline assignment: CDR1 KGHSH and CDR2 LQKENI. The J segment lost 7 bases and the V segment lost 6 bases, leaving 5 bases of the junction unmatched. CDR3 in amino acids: CASSPDRGQPQHF. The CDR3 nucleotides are TGTGCCAGCTCCCCAGACAGGGGACAGCCCCAGCATTTT.

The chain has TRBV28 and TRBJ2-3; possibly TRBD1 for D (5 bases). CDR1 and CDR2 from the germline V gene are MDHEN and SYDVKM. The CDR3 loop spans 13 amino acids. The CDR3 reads CVSEQGGTDTQYF. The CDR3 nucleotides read TGTGTGAGTGAGCAGGGCGGCACAGATACGCAGTATTTT.